The 17 T cell receptor beta chains presented below share a single source sample, sequenced in a study of cytomegalovirus exposure and HLA in healthy donors. Primers included in the PCR were 60 Vbeta and 13 Jbeta primers. The data were produced by immunoSEQ multiplex PCR, yet TCRdb's version contains in-frame clones alone and is incomplete. This table has over 200,000 clones, approximately 70% appearing once. The sample was PBMCs. These TCRs come from a middle-aged man in good health and CMV-seropositive.

The chain carries TRBV4-3 and TRBJ2-2, with a possible D match to TRBD1 (6 bases). Germline loops: CDR1 LGHNA, CDR2 YSLEER. V was clipped by 4 bases and J by 7 bases, with 10 bases between them. The length of the CDR3 is 13 residues. The CDR3 bases are TGCGCCAGCAGCCCGACAGGAGGCGGGGAGCTGTTTTTT. Protein: CASSPTGGGELFF.

V gene TRBV4-2 combines with J gene TRBJ2-5; 11 nucleotides align to TRBD2. J lost 2 bases, V lost 1 base, and 9 bases had no gene match. The CDR3 loop spans 18 amino acids. Germline values: CDR1 LGHNA, CDR2 YNFKEQ. The CDR3 sequence: CASSQAIPTSGEQETQYF. The CDR3 DNA reads as TGTGCCAGCAGCCAAGCAATCCCGACTAGCGGGGAACAAGAGACCCAGTACTTC.

The V gene is TRBV6-5, the J gene TRBJ2-7; 7 nucleotides align to TRBD1. This CDR3 spans 14 amino acids. V shed 4 bases and J 3 bases; nucleotides not matched to a gene: 6. Germline V gene data show CDR1 as MNHEY and CDR2 as SVGAGI. The CDR3 DNA sequence: TGTGCCAGCAGTTCCGGGACAGTATACTACGAGCAGTACTTC. Protein sequence: CASSSGTVYYEQYF.

This clone turned up a few times. The junction does not match germline at one end; this may be a read error. The chain is built from TRBV7-9 and TRBJ2-2; D is ambiguous. In germline, CDR1 is SEHNR, CDR2 FQNEAQ (reference sequence). This CDR3 region has 12 residues. The CDR3 protein is CSSTLHTGELFF. The CDR3 DNA is TGTTCCAGCACCCTTCACACCGGGGAGCTGTTTTTT.

This sequence joins TRBV6-1 and TRBJ1-1; tentatively, D is TRBD1 (5 bases). Trimming removed 2 bases from V and 0 bases from J, with 10 bases in between. CDR1 and CDR2 (germline): MNHNS, SASEGT. The CDR3 has 15 residues. Written as DNA, the CDR3 is TGTGCCAGCAGTGAATTCGCGACAGTGAACACTGAAGCTTTCTTT. This encodes CASSEFATVNTEAFF.

The chain combines TRBV7-2 with TRBJ1-3; perhaps TRBD1 as D (6 bases). Trimming left V 5 bases short and J 2 bases short, with 7 bases between. CDR3 length: 13 residues. Per the germline V gene, CDR1 is SGHTA and CDR2 is FQGNSA. The CDR3 reads CASSRTAGNTIYF. The CDR3 nucleotides are TGTGCCAGCAGCCGGACAGCTGGAAACACCATATATTTT.

The rearrangement uses TRBV28 and TRBJ1-2; possibly TRBD1 for D (6 bases). The length of the CDR3 is 13 residues. CDR1 is MDHEN, CDR2 SYDVKM, per germline. The ends were cut back, 7 bases at V and 5 bases at J, with 14 bases in the middle. The CDR3 loop reads CASTSGTPYGYTF. CDR3 DNA: TGTGCCAGCACCTCGGGGACACCTTATGGCTACACCTTC.

V gene TRBV7-9 combines with J gene TRBJ2-1; 9 bases agree with TRBD2. The V gene end was trimmed by 5 bases and the J gene end by 2 bases; junction bases not matched to a gene: 10. The germline gives CDR1 SEHNR, CDR2 FQNEAQ (reference sequence). CDR3 size: 17 residues. The chain's CDR3 is CASSSLAGEPTYNEQFF. CDR3 bases: TGTGCCAGCAGCAGCTTAGCGGGGGAGCCGACCTACAATGAGCAGTTCTTC.

The chain joins TRBV6-1 to TRBJ1-5; 8 bases line up with TRBD1. Germline CDR1 is MNHNS and CDR2 is SASEGT. The V segment lost 5 bases and the J segment 5 bases; nucleotides outside the gene matches: 8. The length of the CDR3 is 15 residues. The DNA for the CDR3 is TGTGCCAGCAGTCCTCCTCAGACAGGGGATCAGCCCCAGCATTTT. Its translation is CASSPPQTGDQPQHF.

This clone has a single count. The J gene is TRBJ2-4, the V gene TRBV10-3, with D perhaps TRBD1 (6 bases). The CDR3 is 17 amino acids. Germline V gives CDR1 ENHRY, CDR2 SYGVKD. V was shortened by 2 bases and J by 0 bases, with 14 bases between the two germline ends. The CDR3 protein is CAISEGQLGLAKNIQYF. The CDR3 nucleotides read TGTGCCATCAGTGAGGGACAGCTAGGACTAGCCAAAAACATTCAGTACTTC.

The chain joins TRBV6-5 to TRBJ1-1; TRBD1 matches 7 bases. The CDR3 consists of 14 residues. Germline V gene lookup returns CDR1 MNHEY and CDR2 SVGAGI. The ends lost 6 bases at V and 0 bases at J; junction bases unmatched: 4. This CDR3 is CASRDRSMNTEAFF. The CDR3 bases are TGTGCCAGCAGGGACAGGAGCATGAACACTGAAGCTTTCTTT.

As concerns this clone: The sample holds other DNA sequences that translate to the same CDR3. This chain links TRBV5-1 with TRBJ1-1; no clear D gene. CDR1 and CDR2 (germline): SGHRS, YFSETQ. The CDR3 loop spans 13 amino acids. V lost 0 bases to trimming and J lost 3 bases, with 6 bases between them. The CDR3 DNA reads as TGCGCCAGCAGCTTGGGGCAAGACACTGAAGCTTTCTTT. Protein sequence: CASSLGQDTEAFF.

V is TRBV19 and J is TRBJ1-5; D gene unclear. V lost 6 bases and J 3 bases, leaving 18 bases between the germline ends. The CDR3 runs 16 residues. Germline CDR1 reads LNHDA; CDR2 reads SQIVND (reference sequence). This CDR3 is CASSNPLTAINQPQHF. In DNA, the CDR3 is TGTGCCAGTAGCAACCCACTCACAGCTATCAATCAGCCCCAGCATTTT.

The chain recombines TRBV2 with TRBJ2-5, with 7 bases identical to TRBD2. The CDR3 contains 14 residues. CDR1 SNHLY and CDR2 FYNNEI come from the germline V gene. With V trimmed by 4 bases and J by 5 bases, 7 bases remained unmatched. CDR3 residues: CASSATSWGETQYF. CDR3 sequence (DNA): TGTGCCAGCAGTGCGACTAGCTGGGGTGAGACCCAGTACTTC.

The V and J genes are TRBV27 and TRBJ2-5, with 7 bases aligning to TRBD1. The J call could be wrong; TRBJ2-7 is a better fit for the DNA end. Germline loops: CDR1 MNHEY, CDR2 SMNVEV (reference sequence). CDR3 length: 16 residues. CDR3 sequence (DNA): TGTGCCAGCAGTTTAAATCTGGACAGGAGTAACTACGAGCAGTACTTC. The encoded protein is CASSLNLDRSNYEQYF.

Points on this clone: The sample contains more than one DNA sequence encoding this CDR3. The gene calls are TRBV28 and TRBJ1-1; D gene unclear. The V end was cut by 4 bases, the J end by 1 base, with 7 bases between. This CDR3 region has 13 residues. Per germline, CDR1 MDHEN and CDR2 SYDVKM. CDR3 nucleotides: TGTGCCAGCAGTTCGGGAGGGAACACTGAAGCTTTCTTT. It yields the protein CASSSGGNTEAFF.

The rearrangement links TRBV5-1 to TRBJ2-5; TRBD1 is a possible D gene (5 bases). The CDR3 sequence is 13 residues long. Germline V gene sequence: CDR1 SGHRS, CDR2 YFSETQ. V lost 5 bases, J lost 2 bases, and 10 bases lay in between. This CDR3 reads CASRFAGQETQYF. The CDR3 coding sequence is TGCGCCAGCAGATTCGCAGGGCAAGAGACCCAGTACTTC.